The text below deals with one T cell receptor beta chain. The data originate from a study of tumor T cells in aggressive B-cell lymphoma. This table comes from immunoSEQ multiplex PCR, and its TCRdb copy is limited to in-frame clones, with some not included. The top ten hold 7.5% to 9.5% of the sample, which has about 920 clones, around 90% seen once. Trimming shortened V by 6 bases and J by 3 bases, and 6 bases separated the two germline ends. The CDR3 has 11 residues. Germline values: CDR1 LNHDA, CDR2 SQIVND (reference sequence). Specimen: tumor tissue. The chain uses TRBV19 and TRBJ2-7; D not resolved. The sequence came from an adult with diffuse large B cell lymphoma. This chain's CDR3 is CASRNGYEQYF. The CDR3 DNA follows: TGTGCCAGTAGGAACGGCTACGAGCAGTACTTC.